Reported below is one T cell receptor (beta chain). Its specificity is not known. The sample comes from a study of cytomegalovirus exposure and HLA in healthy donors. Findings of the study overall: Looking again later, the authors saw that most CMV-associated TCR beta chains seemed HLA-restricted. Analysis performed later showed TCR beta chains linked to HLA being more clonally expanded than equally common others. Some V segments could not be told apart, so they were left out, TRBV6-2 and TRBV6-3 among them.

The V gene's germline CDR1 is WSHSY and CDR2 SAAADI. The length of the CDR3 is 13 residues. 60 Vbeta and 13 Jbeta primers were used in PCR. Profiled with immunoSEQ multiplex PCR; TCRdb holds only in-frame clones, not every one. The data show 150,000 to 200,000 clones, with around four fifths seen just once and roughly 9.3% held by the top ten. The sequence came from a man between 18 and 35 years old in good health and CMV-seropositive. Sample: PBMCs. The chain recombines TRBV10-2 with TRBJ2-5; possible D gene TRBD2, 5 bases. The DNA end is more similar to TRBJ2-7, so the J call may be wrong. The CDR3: CASSEVARDEQYF. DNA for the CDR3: TGCGCCAGCAGTGAAGTGGCGCGGGACGAGCAGTACTTC.